These 26 T cell receptor beta chains were sequenced from one sample in a study of cytomegalovirus exposure and HLA in healthy donors. Here immunoSEQ multiplex PCR was the method, and the copy in TCRdb shows in-frame clones only, minus some. Of hundreds of thousands of clones in the sample, roughly 87% were seen once. The sequenced material came from PBMCs. The receptors shown here come from a woman aged 18-29 years in good health and CMV-seropositive.

This clone showed up just once. The V and J genes are TRBV2 and TRBJ2-1; 8 nucleotides match TRBD2. J gave up 9 bases and V 4 bases, and 8 bases lay outside the gene matches. The germline V gene encodes CDR1 SNHLY and CDR2 FYNNEI. CDR3 length equals 14 residues. Written as DNA, the CDR3 is TGTGCCAGCAGTGTCGGGAGGGCCGAGGCTGAGCAGTTCTTC. It yields the protein CASSVGRAEAEQFF. Full variable domain (missing parts from reference TRBV2 and TRBJ2-1): EPEVTQTPSHQVTQMGQEVILRCVPISNHLYFYWYRQILGQKVEFLVSFYNNEISEKSEIFDDQFSVERPDGSNFTLKIRSTKLEDSAMYFCASSVGRAEAEQFFGPGTRLTVL.

V usage is TRBV7-2 and J usage is TRBJ1-5, with TRBD1 matching over 8 bases. Germline trimming cut 5 bases from V and 9 bases from J; bases unmatched to any gene: 6. Per germline, CDR1 SGHTA and CDR2 FQGNSA. The CDR3 sequence is 13 residues long. The CDR3, as DNA: TGTGCCAGCAGCCCCGGACAGGGTTGGCCCCAGCATTTT. Its translation is CASSPGQGWPQHF.

In this sample, this clone turned up once. The chain joins TRBV7-9 to TRBJ2-7; D is unclear. CDR3 size: 12 residues. Germline assignment: CDR1 SEHNR and CDR2 FQNEAQ (reference sequence). With 4 bases removed from V and 6 bases from J, the gap between germline ends came to 10 bases. CDR3 region: CASSSHAGEQYF. The CDR3 DNA sequence: TGTGCCAGCAGCTCGCACGCAGGCGAGCAGTACTTC.

This clone showed up just once. The V call is TRBV7-9, the J call TRBJ2-5, with D uncertain. The germline CDR1 and CDR2 sequences are SEHNR and FQNEAQ (reference sequence). The germline V and J ends were trimmed by 5 bases and 2 bases, with 12 bases remaining between them. CDR3 length: 14 amino acids. The CDR3 DNA follows: TGTGCCAGCAGCCCCCAAGTCGGGCAAGAGACCCAGTACTTC. Amino acid sequence: CASSPQVGQETQYF.

The chain uses TRBV27 and TRBJ2-1; possible D gene TRBD2, 6 bases. Trimming shortened V by 7 bases and J by 8 bases, and 15 bases separated the two germline ends. The CDR3 runs to 13 residues. Germline V gene data show CDR1 as MNHEY and CDR2 as SMNVEV (reference sequence). The CDR3 reads CASNHGSFDEQFF. CDR3 bases: TGTGCCAGCAACCACGGGAGCTTTGATGAGCAGTTCTTC.

The genes are TRBV6-6 and TRBJ2-7; 8 bases are shared with TRBD1. With V trimmed by 7 bases and J by 6 bases, 5 bases remained unmatched. Germline CDR1 and CDR2: MNHNY and SVGAGI (reference sequence). This CDR3 region has 12 residues. CDR3 residues: CASTSGQVEQYF. The CDR3 nucleotides are TGTGCCAGCACCTCGGGACAGGTCGAGCAGTACTTC.

The V and J genes are TRBV28 and TRBJ2-2; D perhaps matches TRBD2 (6 bases). V was trimmed by 1 base and J by 3 bases, leaving 24 bases between them. Looked up from germline, CDR1 is MDHEN and CDR2 is SYDVKM. This CDR3 has 20 amino acids. The CDR3 loop is CASSLSSGERTKPDTGELFF. As DNA, the CDR3 is TGTGCCAGCAGTTTATCCTCGGGGGAGCGTACAAAACCTGACACCGGGGAGCTGTTTTTT.

The chain links TRBV13 to TRBJ2-3; 8 bases align to TRBD1. Germline CDR1 reads PRHDT; CDR2 reads FYEKMQ (reference sequence). Losses at the gene ends were 3 bases for V and 2 bases for J; bases not matched to a gene: 10. This CDR3 is 17 amino acids long. The CDR3 coding sequence is TGTGCCAGCAGCTTTTCCGCAGGGGGCTCAAACACAGATACGCAGTATTTT. The encoded protein is CASSFSAGGSNTDTQYF.

The chain has TRBV27 and TRBJ2-2; D possibly corresponds to TRBD2 (5 bases). Trimming left V 3 bases short and J 7 bases short, with 21 bases between. Germline V gene sequence: CDR1 MNHEY, CDR2 SMNVEV (reference sequence). This CDR3 is 17 amino acids long. As DNA, the CDR3 is TGTGCCAGCAGTTTTTCCCTCCGGCCCGAACGGGGCGGGGAGCTGTTTTTT. Its protein is CASSFSLRPERGGELFF.

The V call is TRBV15, the J call TRBJ2-7, with a tentative D call TRBD1 (5 bases). Germline lookup yields CDR1 LNHNV and CDR2 YYDKDF (reference sequence). Between the trimmed V and J ends, which lost 1 base and 7 bases, there was a span of 11 bases. The CDR3 is 13 amino acids. Here the CDR3 DNA reads TGTGCCACCAGCAGAGTAAGGGGTATAGAGCAGTACTTC. Amino acid sequence: CATSRVRGIEQYF.

This chain links TRBV4-2 with TRBJ1-1, with D maybe TRBD1 (6 bases). The CDR3 has 15 amino acids. Deletions cut 0 bases from V and 6 bases from J, with 14 bases between. Germline V gene sequence: CDR1 LGHNA, CDR2 YNFKEQ. In DNA, the CDR3 is TGTGCCAGCAGCCAAGATCTACGGGGGGCGGCTGAAGCTTTCTTT. Protein sequence: CASSQDLRGAAEAFF.

The rearrangement links TRBV9 to TRBJ1-1, with D uncertain. CDR1 and CDR2 from the germline V gene are SGDLS and YYNGEE. V lost 2 bases and J 4 bases, leaving 12 bases between the germline ends. This CDR3 comprises 14 residues. The CDR3 DNA is TGTGCCAGCAGCGTCGAGGGTATACCCACTGAAGCTTTCTTT. It specifies CASSVEGIPTEAFF.

J is TRBJ2-7 and V is TRBV9; no reliable D call. This CDR3 spans 16 amino acids. CDR1 and CDR2 (germline): SGDLS, YYNGEE. The V end lost 0 bases, the J end lost 0 bases, and 13 bases lay between the germline ends. CDR3 sequence: CASSVGQNPSSYEQYF. As DNA, the CDR3 is TGTGCCAGCAGCGTAGGTCAAAACCCCAGCTCCTACGAGCAGTACTTC.

This clone was counted once. This sequence joins TRBV5-1 and TRBJ2-1; D is perhaps TRBD2 (6 bases). The CDR3 covers 14 residues. V was clipped by 4 bases and J by 7 bases, with 15 bases between them. Germline lookup yields CDR1 SGHRS and CDR2 YFSETQ. The CDR3: CASSRGGSENEQFF. The CDR3 region has the DNA TGCGCCAGCAGCCGTGGGGGGTCGGAGAATGAGCAGTTCTTC.

This chain joins TRBV6-5 and TRBJ2-7; D perhaps matches TRBD1 (6 bases). From germline, CDR1 is MNHEY and CDR2 SVGAGI. The length of the CDR3 is 14 residues. Trimming cost V 6 bases and J 6 bases, with 18 bases left between them. As DNA, the CDR3 is TGTGCCAGCAGGCCACTGGGCCTACAGGGCGAGCAGTACTTC. As protein: CASRPLGLQGEQYF.

This sequence joins TRBV9 and TRBJ2-7; 9 bases match TRBD1. Germline V gene sequence: CDR1 SGDLS, CDR2 YYNGEE. The CDR3 spans 16 residues. With 4 bases clipped from V and 6 bases from J, the junction kept 14 bases outside the gene matches. The CDR3 sequence: CASSPTGGDPFREQYF. The CDR3 DNA is TGTGCCAGCAGCCCTACAGGGGGCGATCCCTTCCGCGAGCAGTACTTC.

V usage is TRBV29-1 and J usage is TRBJ1-1, with D unclear. This CDR3 spans 14 amino acids. Per the germline V gene, CDR1 is SQVTM and CDR2 is ANQGSEA. V was shortened by 4 bases and J by 4 bases, with 16 bases between the two germline ends. For the CDR3, the DNA is TGCAGCGTTGGTTCGACCCAATGGAGCACTGAAGCTTTCTTT. Translating gives CSVGSTQWSTEAFF.

J is TRBJ1-2 and V is TRBV9; D is ambiguous. The V end lost 4 bases, the J end lost 7 bases, and 23 bases lay between the germline ends. The length of the CDR3 is 16 residues. Germline V gene data show CDR1 as SGDLS and CDR2 as YYNGEE. CDR3 DNA sequence: TGTGCCAGCAGCACAGACCCCCAGGCGGGGTCCTCTGGCTACACCTTC. Translating it yields CASSTDPQAGSSGYTF.

The chain joins TRBV11-2 to TRBJ1-4, with TRBD1 matching over 7 bases. This CDR3 has 16 residues. Trimming took 4 bases from V and 7 from J; bases not matched to a gene: 12. Germline CDR1 SGHAT, CDR2 FQNNGV. The DNA of the CDR3 is TGTGCCAGCAGCTATCGCCCGACAGGGATCTTTGAAAAACTGTTTTTT. Protein product: CASSYRPTGIFEKLFF.

The J gene is TRBJ2-1, the V gene TRBV6-1, with 11 bases identical to TRBD2. The V segment lost 1 base and the J segment 1 base; nucleotides outside the gene matches: 9. The CDR3 is made up of 19 amino acids. Per the germline V gene, CDR1 is MNHNS and CDR2 is SASEGT. The CDR3 reads CASSEVGSGRAGSYNEQFF. For the CDR3, the DNA is TGTGCCAGCAGTGAAGTTGGTAGCGGGAGGGCCGGGTCCTACAATGAGCAGTTCTTC.

The J gene is TRBJ2-4, the V gene TRBV30, with 12 nucleotides matching TRBD2. V lost 2 bases and J lost 7; bases outside the gene matches: 9. CDR1 and CDR2 (germline): GTSNPN, SVGIG (reference sequence). The CDR3 sequence is 16 residues long. CDR3 protein: CAWSFTSGRPQNIQYF. Written as DNA, the CDR3 is TGTGCCTGGAGTTTTACTAGCGGGAGGCCACAGAACATTCAGTACTTC.

The rearrangement uses TRBV29-1 and TRBJ2-5; 9 bases are a match to TRBD1. The V and J ends lost 5 bases and 5 bases, in that order; junction bases with no gene match: 12. Germline CDR1 reads SQVTM; CDR2 reads ANQGSEA. This CDR3 comprises 15 residues. CDR3 loop: CSVSYRGLHRETQYF. CDR3 bases: TGCAGCGTTTCCTACAGGGGGCTCCATCGGGAGACCCAGTACTTC.

This chain links TRBV27 with TRBJ2-7; 9 bases line up with TRBD2. In germline, CDR1 is MNHEY, CDR2 SMNVEV (reference sequence). The V and J ends lost 8 bases and 5 bases, in that order; junction bases with no gene match: 16. This CDR3 comprises 16 residues. CDR3: CASGPTRREGPNEQYF. CDR3 nucleotide sequence: TGTGCCAGCGGCCCGACGAGGCGGGAGGGCCCCAACGAGCAGTACTTC.

The chain is built from TRBV18 and TRBJ2-3; tentatively, D is TRBD2 (5 bases). Germline V gene lookup returns CDR1 KGHSH and CDR2 LQKENI. This CDR3 spans 14 amino acids. Deletions cut 0 bases from V and 9 bases from J, with 13 bases between. The CDR3 bases are TGTGCCAGCTCACCACCGGTACATCCGGGAACGCAGTATTTT. Amino acid sequence: CASSPPVHPGTQYF.

This clone was detected only once. This sequence joins TRBV6-5 and TRBJ1-1; no clear D. Per the germline V gene, CDR1 is MNHEY and CDR2 is SVGAGI. Trimming pared 5 bases from V and 6 bases from J, leaving 13 bases between. The CDR3 extends over 13 amino acids. Written as DNA, the CDR3 is TGTGCCAGCAGTCTCCAGGCGGGGTCTGAAGCTTTCTTT. This gives the protein CASSLQAGSEAFF.

This clone was picked up one time. The CDR3 nucleotides read TGTGCCAGCAGGACTAGAGCTAGGAATGAGCAGTTCTTC. Its translation: CASRTRARNEQFF. This chain links TRBV7-8 with TRBJ2-1, with D perhaps matching TRBD2 (6 bases). Trimming stripped 6 bases from V and 7 bases from J, with 13 bases between. CDR1 and CDR2 from the germline V gene are SGHVS and FQNEAQ. This CDR3 has 13 amino acids.